These T cell receptor beta chains were read from a single sample in a study of blood T cell repertoires in COVID-19. Assay used: immunoSEQ multiplex PCR; TCRdb lists only in-frame clones, some missing. The profile shows a few hundred thousand clones, 70% to 90% of them singletons. Sequencing was carried out using PBMCs or T cells enriched from blood (not recorded which). These receptors all stem from a woman younger than 45 who had recovered from COVID-19. The CDR3 runs from the conserved cysteine through the conserved F or W.

j_gene,v_gene,CDR3aa
TRBJ2-2,TRBV2,CASSDFGGETYSNTGELFF
TRBJ2-5,TRBV3-1/TRBV3-2,CASSRSRASGYEETQYF
TRBJ2-1,TRBV16,CASSHQGLGSNNEQFF
TRBJ1-1,TRBV18,CASSPPDRGNTEAFF
TRBJ1-5,TRBV7-2,CASSARDRSQQPQHF
TRBJ2-1,TRBV11-2,CASIIRGRRAYNEQFF
TRBJ1-2,TRBV18,CASSPDSLSYGYTF
TRBJ2-7,TRBV7-9,CASSLRREYEQYF
TRBJ2-3,TRBV9,CASSGDPGLVRRTDTQYF
TRBJ2-1,TRBV5-1,CASSLGGDYNEQFF
TRBJ1-2,TRBV15,CATSRDRETGGDGYTF
TRBJ1-1,TRBV3-1/TRBV3-2,CASGGTGGKGYTEAFF
TRBJ1-4,TRBV4-1,CASSQDFQGLFF
TRBJ2-1,TRBV25-1,CASSEYKTGRNEQFF
TRBJ1-4,TRBV18,CASSPGATNEKLFF
TRBJ2-7,TRBV19,CASSMGIGGGGSSYEQYF
TRBJ2-1,TRBV19,CASSKKIDGANEQFF
TRBJ1-4,TRBV5-1,CASSLVGQGSEKLFF
TRBJ1-1,TRBV29-1,CSFRGGVMNTEAFF
TRBJ1-6,TRBV27,CASSPERSPLHF
TRBJ2-7,TRBV7-8,CASSGRTGVTYEQYF
TRBJ1-3,TRBV30,CAWSSGNGNTIYF
TRBJ2-1,TRBV27,CASSTPSSRDNEQFF
TRBJ2-2,TRBV7-9,CASSFPGLAGTGELFF
TRBJ2-1,TRBV9,CASSVQLQGLAGEQFF
TRBJ2-7,TRBV27,CASSPILAGGREQYF
TRBJ2-3,TRBV4-1,CASSQDPAQGAPTDTQYF
TRBJ1-4,TRBV2,CASSEQGSNEKLFF
TRBJ1-1,TRBV7-2,CASSAHRGLGTEAFF
TRBJ1-4,TRBV7-6,CASSTPGQGNEKLFF
TRBJ2-1,TRBV12-5,CASGFRLAGGGYNEQFF
TRBJ2-3,TRBV7-3,CASSSQPKGLAGSDTQYF
TRBJ2-1,TRBV10-2,CASRAQNEQFF